This is a list of T cell receptor beta chains from one sample in a study of T cells in Graves' hyperthyroidism and ophthalmopathy. MiXCR, applied by TCRdb to the multiplex PCR reads, yields one record per CDR3 protein. The sample lists under 600,000 distinct CDR3 sequences; about a sixth were seen once. The sequencing sample was made of blood. Receptor source: a woman aged 40 to 50 with Graves' ophthalmopathy. CDR3s include the opening cysteine and the closing phenylalanine or tryptophan. Each record gives: clone size, D gene, J gene, V gene, CDR3 protein, CDR3 DNA. The D gene is left open where the match is weak. Only some rows state a clone size, as once, few, many or a class for expanded clones.

>many|TRBD1|TRBJ1-1|TRBV5-6
CASSLPGQGARAEAFF
TGTGCCAGCAGCTTGCCGGGACAGGGGGCGAGGGCTGAAGCTTTCTTT
>many|TRBD1|TRBJ2-7|TRBV28
CASSFGTGDPYEQYF
TGTGCCAGCAGTTTTGGGACAGGGGATCCCTACGAGCAGTACTTC
>.|TRBD1|TRBJ2-5|TRBV29-1
CSDLTGQGETQYF
TGCAGCGATCTGACAGGGCAAGGAGAGACCCAGTACTTC
>many|.|TRBJ1-6|TRBV3-1
CASSDGVFGSPLHF
TGTGCCAGCAGTGACGGGGTCTTTGGGTCACCCCTCCACTTT
>many|.|TRBJ1-2|TRBV30
CAWSVKGIGYGYTF
TGTGCCTGGAGTGTCAAGGGGATCGGCTATGGCTACACCTTC
>many|.|TRBJ2-5|TRBV20-1
CSAGGPGASYQETQYF
TGCAGTGCAGGCGGGCCGGGGGCTAGTTACCAAGAGACCCAGTACTTC
>few|.|TRBJ2-3|TRBV3-1
CASSQDYTQYF
TGTGCCAGCAGCCAAGACTATACGCAGTATTTT
>few|TRBD1|TRBJ2-5|TRBV20-1
CSARDLTGQETQYF
TGCAGTGCTAGAGATCTGACGGGACAGGAGACCCAGTACTTC
>once|.|TRBJ2-7|TRBV28
CASSLGGYKQYF
TGTGCCAGCAGTCTTGGGGGTTACAAGCAGTACTTC
>many|.|TRBJ1-2|TRBV2
CASSEALIAWASEGGYTF
TGTGCCAGCAGTGAAGCGCTAATCGCGTGGGCAAGCGAGGGCGGCTACACCTTC
>many|TRBD1|TRBJ1-5|TRBV2
CASNRDRGQPQHF
TGTGCCAGCAACCGGGACAGGGGACAGCCCCAGCATTTT
>many|.|TRBJ1-5|TRBV12-3/TRBV12-4
CASSVTWGQPQHF
TGTGCCAGCAGTGTCACATGGGGTCAGCCCCAGCATTTT
>.|TRBD2|TRBJ2-7|TRBV6-1
CASSKLTSGSSYEQYF
TGTGCCAGCAGTAAGCTGACTAGCGGGAGCTCCTACGAGCAGTACTTC
>few|.|TRBJ2-5|TRBV30
CAWSGQAVETQYF
TGTGCCTGGAGTGGACAGGCGGTCGAGACCCAGTACTTC
>.|.|TRBJ1-2|TRBV7-9
CASSPLQIDIYYGYTF
TGTGCCAGCAGCCCGCTACAGATCGATATTTACTATGGCTACACCTTC
>many|TRBD2|TRBJ2-7|TRBV6-1
CASRDPGGEQYF
TGTGCCAGCAGAGACCCGGGGGGCGAGCAGTACTTC
>.|.|TRBJ2-2|TRBV20-1
CSVRTQNTGELFF
TGCAGTGTTCGGACACAAAACACCGGGGAGCTGTTTTTT
>many|.|TRBJ2-3|TRBV6-2/TRBV6-3
CASSYRPSASTDTQYF
TGTGCCAGCAGTTACAGGCCTAGCGCTAGCACAGATACGCAGTATTTT
>many|TRBD2|TRBJ2-1|TRBV12-3/TRBV12-4
CASRRTSGSTYNEQFF
TGTGCCAGCAGAAGGACTAGCGGGAGCACCTACAATGAGCAGTTCTTC
>.|TRBD2|TRBJ2-7|TRBV9
CASSVGGGGEGQYF
TGTGCCAGCAGCGTAGGGGGGGGGGGAGAGGGGCAGTACTTC
>few|TRBD2|TRBJ2-2|TRBV4-1
CASSQPGLGGGELFF
TGCGCCAGCAGCCAACCGGGACTAGGAGGCGGGGAGCTGTTTTTT
>many|.|TRBJ2-5|TRBV20-1
CSARDPNQETQYF
TGCAGTGCTAGGGACCCAAACCAAGAGACCCAGTACTTC
>.|.|TRBJ1-1|TRBV6-1
CASSFQGSVEAFF
TGTGCCAGCAGTTTTCAGGGGAGTGTTGAAGCTTTCTTT
>many|.|TRBJ2-1|TRBV20-1
CSAEGPGGSSSYNEQFF
TGCAGTGCCGAAGGGCCAGGCGGGTCGAGCTCCTACAATGAGCAGTTCTTC
>.|TRBD1|TRBJ1-2|TRBV2
CASSPSGGLSYTF
TGTGCCAGCAGTCCTTCAGGGGGTCTTAGCTACACCTTC
>.|.|TRBJ2-3|TRBV4-1
CASSQDKTGSSTDTQYF
TGCGCCAGCAGCCAAGATAAAACGGGGTCTAGCACAGATACGCAGTATTTT
>many|TRBD1|TRBJ1-5|TRBV3-1
CASSQGQGFQPQHF
TGTGCCAGCAGCCAAGGACAGGGTTTTCAGCCCCAGCATTTT
>.|.|TRBJ2-2|TRBV30
CARRVKHTDTGELFF
TGTGCGCGGAGGGTGAAACACACCGACACCGGGGAGCTGTTTTTT
>many|.|TRBJ2-5|TRBV3-1
CASSPTFDGGETQYF
TGTGCCAGCAGCCCCACCTTCGACGGAGGAGAGACCCAGTACTTC
>.|.|TRBJ2-7|TRBV3-1
CASSQGPSYEQYF
TGTGCCAGCAGCCAAGGGCCATCCTACGAGCAGTACTTC
>many|.|TRBJ2-7|TRBV5-1
CASAPAGLFFGGYEQYF
TGCGCCAGCGCGCCCGCGGGACTTTTTTTCGGGGGCTACGAGCAGTACTTC
>.|TRBD2|TRBJ2-3|TRBV19
CASSGRGQVDTQYF
TGTGCCAGTAGTGGGAGGGGCCAAGTGGATACGCAGTATTTT
>few|.|TRBJ2-6|TRBV12-3/TRBV12-4
CASSLGDSSSGANVLTF
TGTGCCAGCAGTTTAGGGGACTCCTCCTCTGGGGCCAACGTCCTGACTTTC
>few|TRBD2|TRBJ2-2|TRBV4-1
CASSQVGKVAGGVNTGELFF
TGCGCCAGCAGCCAAGTAGGGAAGGTAGCGGGAGGGGTGAACACCGGGGAGCTGTTTTTT
>.|TRBD1|TRBJ2-1|TRBV5-1
CASSQTGDPYNGQFF
TGCGCCAGCAGCCAAACAGGGGACCCCTACAATGGGCAGTTCTTC
>many|.|TRBJ1-1|TRBV2
CASSEWMNTEAFF
TGTGCCAGCAGTGAATGGATGAACACTGAAGCTTTCTTT
>many|TRBD1|TRBJ2-2|TRBV12-3/TRBV12-4
CASSLGQGYSGELFF
TGTGCCAGCAGTTTAGGACAGGGGTATTCCGGGGAGCTGTTTTTT
>many|.|TRBJ2-2|TRBV29-1
CSVMWQMNTGELFF
TGCAGCGTTATGTGGCAAATGAACACCGGGGAGCTGTTTTTT
>many|.|TRBJ2-1|TRBV5-1
CASSLEGWQNNEQFF
TGCGCCAGCAGCTTGGAGGGCTGGCAGAACAATGAGCAGTTCTTC
>once|.|TRBJ2-1|TRBV20-1
CLARSLGGAHYEQFF
TGCCTCGCACGGAGCCTCGGAGGGGCCCACTACGAGCAGTTCTTC
>many|TRBD2|TRBJ2-7|TRBV20-1
CSAAGLAGGGSSYEQYF
TGCAGTGCCGCGGGACTAGCGGGAGGCGGGAGCTCCTACGAGCAGTACTTC
>many|TRBD1|TRBJ2-2|TRBV30
CAWSVPRGQVTGELFF
TGTGCCTGGAGTGTACCTAGGGGGCAGGTCACCGGGGAGCTGTTTTTT
>many|TRBD1|TRBJ2-5|TRBV2
CASSGQGIETQYF
TGTGCCAGCAGCGGACAGGGGATCGAGACCCAGTACTTC
>.|.|TRBJ2-1|TRBV10-1
CASSERPDNEQFF
TGCGCCAGCAGTGAGCGGCCCGACAACGAGCAGTTCTTC
>.|.|TRBJ2-5|TRBV20-1
CSARNLTGYGETQYF
TGCAGTGCTAGAAATCTGACGGGGTACGGTGAGACCCAGTACTTC
>many|TRBD1|TRBJ2-3|TRBV7-2
CASSFLPGGKDTQYF
TGTGCCAGCAGCTTTCTTCCAGGGGGTAAAGATACGCAGTATTTT
>few|.|TRBJ2-3|TRBV6-1
CASSETGNTDTQYF
TGTGCCAGCAGTGAAACGGGGAACACAGATACGCAGTATTTT
>.|.|TRBJ1-2|TRBV30
CAWRPRGVIVGGYTF
TGTGCCTGGAGACCACGGGGGGTTATTGTTGGAGGCTACACCTTC
>many|.|TRBJ1-1|TRBV28
CASSGDVRHAFF
TGTGCCAGCAGTGGGGACGTCCGGCACGCTTTCTTT
>many|.|TRBJ2-3|TRBV7-2
CASSLGPLGTDTQYF
TGTGCCAGCAGCTTAGGACCGTTAGGCACAGATACGCAGTATTTT
>.|.|TRBJ2-3|TRBV30
CAWERLGTDTQYF
TGTGCCTGGGAAAGACTAGGCACAGATACGCAGTATTTT
>many|TRBD1|TRBJ2-5|TRBV2
CASSRQGPRETQYF
TGTGCCAGCAGTAGACAGGGGCCGAGGGAGACCCAGTACTTC
>.|.|TRBJ1-2|TRBV19
CATLGDLIGGYTF
TGTGCCACCCTCGGTGATTTGATCGGAGGCTACACCTTC
>.|.|TRBJ2-2|TRBV7-9
CASRAGWTTKNTGELFF
TGTGCCAGCCGTGCAGGTTGGACTACCAAAAACACCGGGGAGCTGTTTTTT
>.|.|TRBJ2-5|TRBV6-1
CASSETRGATQYF
TGTGCCAGCAGTGAAACCCGCGGGGCGACCCAGTACTTC
>few|TRBD1|TRBJ2-7|TRBV6-1
CASSGGSGTGVHEQYF
TGTGCCAGCAGTGGAGGGAGCGGGACAGGGGTGCACGAGCAGTACTTC